This T cell receptor (beta chain) was sequenced during a study of somatic mutations in cytotoxic T cells in rheumatoid arthritis. The germline CDR1 and CDR2 sequences are SGDLS and YYNGEE. With 4 bases removed from V and 4 bases from J, the gap between germline ends came to 9 bases. CDR3 length equals 12 residues. Profiled with immunoSEQ multiplex PCR; TCRdb holds only in-frame clones, not every one. The sample has more than 15,000 clones, approximately 75% seen once. This TCR derives from an adult with rheumatoid arthritis. The specimen was CD8+ T cells sorted from blood. The genes are TRBV9 and TRBJ2-7; possible D gene TRBD2, 5 bases. The CDR3 nucleotides read TGTGCCAGCAGCTCCCCGGGGTACGAGCAGTACTTC. Amino acids: CASSSPGYEQYF. The full variable domain, with the rest looked up from reference TRBV9 and TRBJ2-7, is DSGVTQTPKHLITATGQRVTLRCSPRSGDLSVYWYQQSLDQGLQFLIQYYNGEERAKGNILERFSAQQFPDLHSELNLSSLELGDSALYFCASSSPGYEQYFGPGTRLTVT.